What follows are 5 T cell receptor beta chains derived from one specimen sequenced in a study of vaccination and CD4 T cells after COVID-19. TCRdb re-called the PCR reads with MiXCR, one entry per CDR3 protein. The sample has 25,000 to 30,000 distinct CDR3 sequences; over 40% are singletons. Noted time point: late sampling 161 to 241 days after vaccination in a few convalescent patients. The sample consisted of CD4+ T cells from blood, taken about 7 months after SARS-CoV-2 vaccination. Source of these receptors: a human donor who had recovered from COVID-19.

The chain recombines TRBV19 with TRBJ2-5; no firm D call. V gave up 6 bases and J gave up 0 bases, with 14 bases separating them. Germline V CDR1 and CDR2: LNHDA, SQIVND (reference sequence). The CDR3 is 15 residues long. CDR3 protein: CASSLQGRYQETQYF. The CDR3 nucleotides read TGTGCCAGTAGCCTCCAAGGCAGGTACCAAGAGACCCAGTACTTC.

This clonotype was seen a few times. The chain couples TRBV7-9 to TRBJ2-1, with D possibly TRBD1 on 6 matching bases. The CDR3 length is 19 residues. CDR1 and CDR2 (germline): SEHNR, FQNEAQ (reference sequence). The ends were cut back, 7 bases at V and 0 bases at J, with 25 bases in the middle. The CDR3 reads CASNDRDTVKTGSYNEQFF. In DNA form, the CDR3 reads TGTGCCAGCAACGACCGGGACACCGTAAAGACGGGCTCCTACAATGAGCAGTTCTTC.

The V and J genes are TRBV27 and TRBJ2-7; D is uncertain. The V gene lost 2 bases and the J gene lost 6 bases, with 14 bases spanning the gap. CDR1 and CDR2 from the germline V gene are MNHEY and SMNVEV (reference sequence). This CDR3 has 14 residues. The CDR3 loop is CASSLDPPSGEQYF. The CDR3 DNA sequence: TGTGCCAGCAGTTTAGATCCACCCTCCGGCGAGCAGTACTTC.

This CDR3 is CSANGGGVVVNEQFF. CDR3 DNA sequence: TGCAGTGCTAATGGGGGGGGCGTGGTTGTCAATGAGCAGTTCTTC. The J gene is TRBJ2-1, the V gene TRBV20-1, with TRBD2 as a possible D gene (7 bases). From germline, CDR1 is DFQATT and CDR2 SNEGSKA (reference sequence). The CDR3 contains 15 residues. The ends were cut back, 4 bases at V and 6 bases at J, with 19 bases in the middle.

This clonotype was observed a few times. J is TRBJ1-5 and V is TRBV6-1; no firm D call. The CDR3 contains 12 residues. With 6 bases removed from V and 7 bases from J, the gap between germline ends came to 10 bases. The germline gives CDR1 MNHNS, CDR2 SASEGT. The CDR3 DNA sequence: TGTGCCAGCAGCCTCCCCGGGCAGCCCCAGCATTTT. This translates into CASSLPGQPQHF.